This paragraph reports one TCR beta chain. The antigen remains unidentified. These data are taken from a study of cytomegalovirus exposure and HLA in healthy donors. Study conclusions and caveats: CMV antigen specificity of three CMV-associated chains was confirmed in vitro. A later analysis linked around 15,000 TCR beta sequences to HLA alleles at 0.05 false discovery rate. Reports credit the classifier with highly specific, highly sensitive diagnosis of cytomegalovirus status. Later analysis revealed greater clonal expansion in HLA-associated TCR beta chains than in equally common others.

PCR involved 60 Vbeta and 13 Jbeta primers. Data came from immunoSEQ multiplex PCR; TCRdb stores just in-frame clones and leaves some out. Of some 150,000 clones in the sample, about four fifths were seen once. Germline V lookup: CDR1 KGHSH, CDR2 LQKENI. Trimming took 2 bases from V and 1 from J, leaving 8 bases between them. CDR3 length: 14 residues. The chain carries TRBV18 and TRBJ1-1; TRBD1 is a possible D gene (5 bases). The receptor was derived from a male donor in good health and CMV-seronegative. Sequencing used PBMCs. For the CDR3, the DNA is TGTGCCAGCTCACCAGGGGGGGGGAACACTGAAGCTTTCTTT. Its protein product is CASSPGGGNTEAFF.